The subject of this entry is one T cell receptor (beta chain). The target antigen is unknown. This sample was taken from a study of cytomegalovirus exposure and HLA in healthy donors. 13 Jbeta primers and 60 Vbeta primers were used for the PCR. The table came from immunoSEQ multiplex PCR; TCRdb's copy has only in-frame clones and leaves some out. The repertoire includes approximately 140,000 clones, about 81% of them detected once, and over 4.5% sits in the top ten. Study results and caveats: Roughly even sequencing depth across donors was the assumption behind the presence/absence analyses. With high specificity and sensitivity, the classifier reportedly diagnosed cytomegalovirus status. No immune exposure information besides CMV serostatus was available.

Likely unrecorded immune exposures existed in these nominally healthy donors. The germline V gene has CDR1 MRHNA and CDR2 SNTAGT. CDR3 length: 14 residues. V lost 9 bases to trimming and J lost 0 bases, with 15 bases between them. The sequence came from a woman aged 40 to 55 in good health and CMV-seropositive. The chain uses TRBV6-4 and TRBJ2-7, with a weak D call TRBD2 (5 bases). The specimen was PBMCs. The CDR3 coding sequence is TGTGCCAGGAGAAACTTTGGAGGCTCCTACGAGCAGTACTTC. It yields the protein CARRNFGGSYEQYF.